This T cell receptor (beta chain) originates from a study of shared clonotypes between healthy human individuals. This clone appeared a few times. Its antigen is undetermined. Profiling relied on immunoSEQ multiplex PCR, and the TCRdb table lists in-frame clones only, not all of them. The data hold some 1,100,000 clones, with about 80% observed a single time. Study-level findings and limits: Large sequencing depth failed to make sorted-subset sequencing complete, rarefaction showed.

Germline V lookup: CDR1 SGDLS, CDR2 YYNGEE. V lost 4 bases and J lost 0, with 11 bases in between. The CDR3 runs 15 residues. This clonotype was sampled from a man aged 18 to 30 in good health. Some clones in this sample may be carry-over from other donors' samples. V is TRBV9 and J is TRBJ1-3; weak D call: TRBD1 (5 bases). The sequenced sample consisted of memory CD4+ T cells from PBMCs. This sample's subset: CD45RA-negative fraction. CDR3 DNA: TGTGCCAGCAGCAAAGGGGTGAGCTCTGGAAACACCATATATTTT. Translated: CASSKGVSSGNTIYF.